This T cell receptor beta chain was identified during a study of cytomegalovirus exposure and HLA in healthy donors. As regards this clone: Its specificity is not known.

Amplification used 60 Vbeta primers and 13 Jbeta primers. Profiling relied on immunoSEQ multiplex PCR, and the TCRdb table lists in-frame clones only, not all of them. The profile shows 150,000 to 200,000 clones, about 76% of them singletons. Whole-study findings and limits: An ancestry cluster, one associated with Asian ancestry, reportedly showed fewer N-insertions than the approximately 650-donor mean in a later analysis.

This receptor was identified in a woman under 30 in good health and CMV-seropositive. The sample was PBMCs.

In DNA form, the CDR3 reads TGCGCCAGCAGCTTGGCCAGGGAGGGGGATCTGGGCTACACCTTC. This gives the protein CASSLAREGDLGYTF. The chain uses TRBV5-1 and TRBJ1-2; the D gene is possibly TRBD1 (6 bases). Trimming left V 0 bases short and J 8 bases short, with 17 bases between. The CDR3 has 15 amino acids. Germline V gene sequence: CDR1 SGHRS, CDR2 YFSETQ.